This record covers a single T cell receptor beta chain. Its antigen is currently unknown. This entry is derived from a study of siplizumab effects on memory and regulatory T cells. Sequencing was performed with immunoSEQ multiplex PCR; in TCRdb, only in-frame clones are kept and a portion is missing. The sample has nearly 95,000 clones; over 85% are singletons. The CDR3 has 16 amino acids. V lost 0 bases, J lost 2 bases, and 4 bases stayed unmatched. Germline V gives CDR1 SGHVS, CDR2 FNYEAQ. Study-wide results and caveats: Mapping to unstimulated subsets was achieved for only a minor fraction of alloreactive clones.

The sequence derives from a human donor in good health. Material: non-Treg CD4+ T cells sorted from blood. The chain employs TRBV7-6 and TRBJ2-1, with TRBD2 identical over 7 bases. CDR3 region: CASSLASSGTYNEQFF. CDR3 DNA: TGTGCCAGCAGCTTAGCGTCTAGCGGAACCTACAATGAGCAGTTCTTC.